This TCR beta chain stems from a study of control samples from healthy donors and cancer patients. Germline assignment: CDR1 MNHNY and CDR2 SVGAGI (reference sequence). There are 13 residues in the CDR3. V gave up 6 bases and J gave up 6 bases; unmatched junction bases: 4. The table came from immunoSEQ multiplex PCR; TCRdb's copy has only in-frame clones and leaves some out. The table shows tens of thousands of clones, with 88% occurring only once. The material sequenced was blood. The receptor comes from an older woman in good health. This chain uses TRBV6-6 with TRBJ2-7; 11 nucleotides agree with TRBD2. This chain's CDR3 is CASSLAGGPEQYF. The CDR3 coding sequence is TGTGCCAGCAGCCTAGCGGGAGGCCCCGAGCAGTACTTC.